The 11 T cell receptor beta chains below come from one sample, sequenced in a study of cytomegalovirus exposure and HLA in healthy donors. With 60 Vbeta and 13 Jbeta primers, the PCR was carried out. Profiled with immunoSEQ multiplex PCR; TCRdb holds only in-frame clones, not every one. The sample carries more than 45,000 clones, 70% recorded once. Sequenced input: PBMCs. The source of these receptors is a woman aged 55-69 years in good health and CMV-seropositive.

CDR3 region: CDSKPGAFF. As DNA, the CDR3 is TGTGACTCCAAGCCGGGGGCTTTCTTT. The chain links TRBV19 to TRBJ1-1; no definite D call. Germline assignment: CDR1 LNHDA and CDR2 SQIVND (reference sequence). This CDR3 region has 9 residues.

The V and J genes are TRBV12-2 and TRBJ2-7; the table's TRBD1 call for D was not verified on the DNA. TRBV12-2 is termed a pseudogene. This CDR3 is 13 amino acids long. The CDR3 DNA is TGTGCAAGTCCCAGGGGCAGCCTATACGAGCAGTACTTC. It is translated as CASPRGSLYEQYF.

To note about this clone: The likely explanation is a read error, given a far larger clone one base away. Written as DNA, the CDR3 is TGCGCCAGCAGCGAATACAAGGACAGCCCCAATCAGCCCCAGCATTTT. Its protein product is CASSEYKDSPNQPQHF. J is TRBJ1-5 and V is TRBV4-1; tentatively, D is TRBD1 (6 bases). The germline CDR1 and CDR2 sequences are MGHRA and YSYEKL. V dropped 5 bases and J dropped 3 bases, with 17 bases sitting between them. This CDR3 region has 16 residues.

In regard to this clone: At one end, the junction sequence differs from germline, possibly due to a read error. This chain joins TRBV10-1 and TRBJ2-1; 13 nucleotides line up with TRBD2. The CDR3 has 14 residues. Germline V CDR1 and CDR2: WNHNN, SYGVQD (reference sequence). Written as DNA, the CDR3 is TGCGCCGGCAGTAAACTAGCGGGGGGGAATGAGCAGTTCTTC. Amino acids: CAGSKLAGGNEQFF.

The table lists this clone with a few counts. The J gene is TRBJ2-1, the V gene TRBV6-6; 11 bases agree with TRBD2. The V gene end was trimmed by 5 bases and the J gene end by 2 bases; junction bases not matched to a gene: 5. CDR3 length equals 16 residues. Germline CDR1 and CDR2: MNHNY and SVGAGI (reference sequence). The CDR3 spells CASSPRLAGTYNEQFF. For the CDR3, the DNA is TGTGCCAGCAGTCCGCGACTAGCGGGAACCTACAATGAGCAGTTCTTC.

The rearrangement links TRBV5-1 to TRBJ1-1; no clear D. The ends were cut back, 5 bases at V and 11 bases at J, with 13 bases in the middle. This CDR3 spans 11 amino acids. The germline V gene has CDR1 SGHRS and CDR2 YFSETQ. The CDR3, as DNA: TGCGCCAGCAGGCTGACTTCGGAGGCTTTCTTT. Its translation: CASRLTSEAFF.

CDR3 in DNA: TGCGCCAGCAGCTGGGCCCCGGGAGAAAATCAGCCCCAGCATTTT. Protein: CASSWAPGENQPQHF. The V call is TRBV5-1, the J call TRBJ1-5; D ambiguous. Trimming stripped 3 bases from V and 4 bases from J, with 14 bases between. Germline V gene sequence: CDR1 SGHRS, CDR2 YFSETQ. The CDR3 runs 15 residues. Drawing the rest from reference TRBV5-1 and TRBJ1-5, the complete variable domain is KAGVTQTPRYLIKTRGQQVTLSCSPISGHRSVSWYQQTPGQGLQFLFEYFSETQRNKGNFPGRFSGRQFSNSRSEMNVSTLELGDSALYLCASSWAPGENQPQHFGDGTRLSIL.

The V and J genes are TRBV5-6 and TRBJ2-3, with D possibly being TRBD2 (6 bases). Germline V gene data show CDR1 as SGHDT and CDR2 as YYEEEE. The CDR3 runs to 15 residues. CDR3 nucleotide sequence: TGTGCTACCGAACGGGGCCCCCCCGGGGGAGATACGCAGTATTTT. Translating it yields CATERGPPGGDTQYF.

The chain joins TRBV25-1 to TRBJ1-5, with a tentative D call TRBD1 (5 bases). The germline CDR1 and CDR2 sequences are MGHDK and SYGVNS. V shed 6 bases and J shed 0 bases, with 12 bases lying between them. The CDR3 length is 15 residues. CDR3 residues: CASSESRGSNQPQHF. The CDR3 nucleotides are TGTGCCAGCAGCGAAAGTAGGGGTAGCAATCAGCCCCAGCATTTT.

J is TRBJ1-1 and V is TRBV7-9; possible D gene TRBD1, 6 bases. The CDR3 is 13 amino acids. Per the germline V gene, CDR1 is SEHNR and CDR2 is FQNEAQ (reference sequence). Trimming shortened V by 1 base and J by 5 bases, and 8 bases separated the two germline ends. CDR3 loop: CASSLEGGTEAFF. The CDR3 region has the DNA TGTGCCAGCAGCTTAGAAGGGGGAACTGAAGCTTTCTTT.

CDR3 protein: CASSLGGRTEAFF. The CDR3 nucleotides are TGTGCCAGCAGCTTGGGGGGGCGGACTGAAGCTTTCTTT. This chain links TRBV5-4 with TRBJ1-1; tentatively, D is TRBD1 (6 bases). Deletions cut 0 bases from V and 5 bases from J, with 8 bases between. CDR1 is SGHNT and CDR2 is YYREEE in the germline V gene (reference sequence). The CDR3 is 13 residues long.